These 25 T cell receptor beta chains were all obtained from the same sample, sequenced in a study of blood T cell repertoires in COVID-19. The data were produced by immunoSEQ multiplex PCR, yet TCRdb's version contains in-frame clones alone and is incomplete. The data show about 360,000 clones, more than 85% seen once. Sequencing used peripheral blood. These receptors all come from a human donor in a cohort sampled during active COVID-19.

The V call is TRBV19, the J call TRBJ2-7; 11 nucleotides align to TRBD1. Trimming took 6 bases from V and 3 from J; bases not matched to a gene: 7. This CDR3 contains 15 residues. Germline lookup yields CDR1 LNHDA and CDR2 SQIVND (reference sequence). CDR3 in amino acids: CASSYGQGANYEQYF. CDR3 coding DNA: TGTGCCAGTAGCTATGGACAGGGGGCTAACTACGAGCAGTACTTC.

This chain joins TRBV7-9 and TRBJ2-7; 7 bases are shared with TRBD1. Per germline, CDR1 SEHNR and CDR2 FQNEAQ (reference sequence). The CDR3 is made up of 16 amino acids. Unmatched junction bases numbered 10, after V lost 4 bases and J lost 1 base. CDR3 amino acids: CASSSTTDRFSYEQYF. The CDR3 bases are TGTGCCAGCAGCTCAACTACGGACAGGTTTTCCTACGAGCAGTACTTC.

The chain carries TRBV6-5 and TRBJ2-7; 10 bases match TRBD1. The junction had 7 bases not matched to a gene; V was cut back by 7 bases and J by 1 base. The CDR3 length is 15 residues. The germline V gene encodes CDR1 MNHEY and CDR2 SVGAGI. The chain's CDR3 is CASTPGDRGSYEQYF. As DNA, the CDR3 is TGTGCCAGCACCCCGGGGGACAGGGGTTCCTACGAGCAGTACTTC.

V gene TRBV15 combines with J gene TRBJ1-6; D possibly corresponds to TRBD1 (5 bases). With 0 bases removed from V and 9 bases from J, the gap between germline ends came to 9 bases. The CDR3 runs to 14 residues. Germline lookup yields CDR1 LNHNV and CDR2 YYDKDF (reference sequence). CDR3 sequence: CATSRDPGGSPLHF. CDR3 nucleotide sequence: TGTGCCACCAGCAGAGATCCGGGGGGTTCACCCCTCCACTTT.

This clone has just a few counts. The chain links TRBV2 to TRBJ2-2; weak D call: TRBD2 (5 bases). Germline V gene sequence: CDR1 SNHLY, CDR2 FYNNEI. V was clipped by 10 bases and J by 5 bases, with 17 bases between them. The CDR3 has 14 residues. The CDR3 region has the DNA TGTGCCACCTCAGAGGGTCGGGGAACCGGGGAGCTGTTTTTT. Translation gives CATSEGRGTGELFF. The entire variable domain, with the rest obtained from reference TRBV2 and TRBJ2-2, is as follows: EPEVTQTPSHQVTQMGQEVILRCVPISNHLYFYWYRQILGQKVEFLVSFYNNEISEKSEIFDDQFSVERPDGSNFTLKIRSTKLEDSAMYFCATSEGRGTGELFFGEGSRLTVL.

This clone appeared a single time. J is TRBJ2-5 and V is TRBV7-9; 7 positions match TRBD1. Germline V lookup: CDR1 SEHNR, CDR2 FQNEAQ (reference sequence). The CDR3 is made up of 16 amino acids. Trimming removed 8 bases from V and 2 bases from J; junction bases left unmatched: 14. CDR3 DNA sequence: TGTGCCAGCGGATCAACTCAGGGGACAGCGCAAGAGACCCAGTACTTC. It yields the protein CASGSTQGTAQETQYF.

This clone came up many times. The chain combines TRBV2 with TRBJ1-2, with D possibly TRBD1 on 5 matching bases. V lost 6 bases and J 4 bases, leaving 12 bases between the germline ends. The CDR3 consists of 13 residues. Germline lookup yields CDR1 SNHLY and CDR2 FYNNEI. CDR3 region: CASSRDLGYGYTF. In DNA form, the CDR3 reads TGTGCCAGCAGCAGGGATCTTGGCTATGGCTACACCTTC. Full variable domain (rest looked up from reference TRBV2 and TRBJ1-2): EPEVTQTPSHQVTQMGQEVILRCVPISNHLYFYWYRQILGQKVEFLVSFYNNEISEKSEIFDDQFSVERPDGSNFTLKIRSTKLEDSAMYFCASSRDLGYGYTFGSGTRLTVV.

This chain links TRBV5-4 with TRBJ2-1, with 9 bases lining up with TRBD1. The germline V gene encodes CDR1 SGHNT and CDR2 YYREEE (reference sequence). This CDR3 comprises 16 residues. The junction had 13 bases not matched to a gene; V was cut back by 6 bases and J by 6 bases. CDR3 protein: CASTSARTGDPNEQFF. The CDR3 DNA is TGTGCCAGCACCTCAGCAAGGACAGGGGACCCCAATGAGCAGTTCTTC.

This chain joins TRBV11-2 and TRBJ2-7, with D tentatively TRBD1 (5 bases). Trimming took off 3 bases at V and 2 bases at J, with 11 bases between the two ends. The CDR3 sequence is 14 residues long. Germline-derived CDR1 and CDR2 are SGHAT and FQNNGV. The DNA for the CDR3 is TGTGCCAGCAGCTTCAGGGCCCTTACCTACGAGCAGTACTTC. Protein: CASSFRALTYEQYF.

The chain uses TRBV7-2 and TRBJ1-1; the match to TRBD1 covers 8 bases. After removal of 1 base from V and 5 bases from J, the junction contained 6 bases not matched to a gene. CDR3 length: 15 amino acids. CDR1 and CDR2 from the germline V gene are SGHTA and FQGNSA. The CDR3 sequence is CASSLDAGGLTEAFF. The CDR3, as DNA: TGTGCCAGCAGCTTAGACGCAGGGGGCTTGACTGAAGCTTTCTTT.

The V call is TRBV10-1, the J call TRBJ1-5; 7 bases map to TRBD1. CDR3 length equals 16 residues. Unmatched junction bases numbered 8, after V lost 6 bases and J lost 0 bases. Germline loops: CDR1 WNHNN, CDR2 SYGVQD (reference sequence). For the CDR3, the DNA is TGCGCCAGCAGACATATCGACAGGGTTAGCAATCAGCCCCAGCATTTT. This encodes CASRHIDRVSNQPQHF.

The chain carries TRBV5-1 and TRBJ2-7; TRBD1 matches 7 bases. From germline, CDR1 is SGHRS and CDR2 YFSETQ. V lost 3 bases to trimming and J lost 0 bases; unmatched junction nucleotides: 6. This CDR3 region has 15 residues. The CDR3 DNA follows: TGCGCCAGCAGCTGGACGGGACAGCTCTCCTACGAGCAGTACTTC. Amino acid sequence: CASSWTGQLSYEQYF.

The CDR3 nucleotides read TGTGCCCAAAAAGGGAGAGGTACTGGCTACACCTTC. Its translation is CAQKGRGTGYTF. The chain employs TRBV30 and TRBJ1-2; D is unclear. V was shortened by 8 bases and J by 7 bases, with 17 bases between the two germline ends. The CDR3 spans 12 residues. Germline V gene sequence: CDR1 GTSNPN, CDR2 SVGIG (reference sequence).

This clone has just a few counts. The CDR3, as DNA: TGTGCCAGCAGAAACCGGGACAGGGGGCTCATTAGCAATCAGCCCCAGCATTTT. Protein: CASRNRDRGLISNQPQHF. The chain is built from TRBV28 and TRBJ1-5; TRBD1 matches at 12 bases. CDR3 length equals 18 residues. Trimming took 6 bases from V and 0 from J; bases not matched to a gene: 9. Germline-derived CDR1 and CDR2 are MDHEN and SYDVKM.

V is TRBV6-5 and J is TRBJ2-1; 12 bases match TRBD2. The junction had 7 bases not matched to a gene; V was cut back by 5 bases and J by 8 bases. From germline, CDR1 is MNHEY and CDR2 SVGAGI. The CDR3 consists of 15 residues. CDR3 DNA: TGTGCCAGCAGTCCTGGACTAGCGGGGAGACATGAGCAGTTCTTC. Its translation: CASSPGLAGRHEQFF.

This chain connects TRBV25-1 to TRBJ2-5; TRBD2 might be the D (6 bases). V was cut by 3 bases and J by 5 bases, with 7 bases left in between. The CDR3 runs to 12 residues. CDR1 is MGHDK, CDR2 SYGVNS, per germline. This chain's CDR3 is CASSDAGETQYF. CDR3 in DNA: TGTGCCAGCAGTGACGCGGGGGAGACCCAGTACTTC.

This chain connects TRBV29-1 to TRBJ2-2; no reliable D call. Germline assignment: CDR1 SQVTM and CDR2 ANQGSEA. The CDR3 is 12 residues long. V gave up 5 bases and J gave up 1 base, with 5 bases separating them. CDR3 residues: CSVSGNTGELFF. The CDR3 bases are TGCAGCGTTTCAGGGAACACCGGGGAGCTGTTTTTT.

This clone was seen only once. The rearrangement joins TRBV30 to TRBJ1-2; D unclear. The V gene lost 1 base and the J gene lost 13 bases, with 22 bases spanning the gap. The CDR3 is 14 amino acids. Germline-derived CDR1 and CDR2 are GTSNPN and SVGIG (reference sequence). The CDR3 region is CAWSGIVLTVAGTF. CDR3 nucleotide sequence: TGTGCCTGGAGTGGCATAGTCTTAACAGTGGCTGGCACCTTC.

The rearrangement links TRBV5-8 to TRBJ2-1, with D possibly being TRBD2 (6 bases). Per germline, CDR1 SGHTS and CDR2 YDEGEE. V lost 4 bases and J lost 9, with 14 bases in between. The CDR3 sequence is 13 residues long. The CDR3 DNA reads as TGTGCCAGCAGCCCGGGGGAAAACCCTGAGCAGTTCTTC. Translated, it gives CASSPGENPEQFF.

The chain is built from TRBV3-1 (or the pseudogene TRBV3-2) and TRBJ2-5, with 10 nucleotides matching TRBD1. CDR3 length: 15 amino acids. The germline V gene has CDR1 LGHDT and CDR2 YNNKEL (reference sequence). The V and J ends lost 4 bases and 2 bases, in that order; junction bases with no gene match: 4. The CDR3 DNA is TGTGCCAGCAGCCCCCGGGACAGGGGACAAGAGACCCAGTACTTC. Protein product: CASSPRDRGQETQYF.

The J gene is TRBJ1-4, the V gene TRBV7-9; no definite D call. The V end lost 5 bases, the J end lost 1 base, and 5 bases lay between the germline ends. Per the germline V gene, CDR1 is SEHNR and CDR2 is FQNEAQ (reference sequence). The CDR3 extends over 13 amino acids. The DNA for the CDR3 is TGTGCCAGCAGCGGAGGAACTAATGAAAAACTGTTTTTT. It is translated as CASSGGTNEKLFF.

The genes are TRBV11-1 and TRBJ1-4; D uncertain. In germline, CDR1 is SGHAT, CDR2 FQDESV (reference sequence). V gave up 5 bases and J gave up 5 bases, with 18 bases separating them. This CDR3 is 16 amino acids long. This chain's CDR3 is CASSTTRGLQNEKLFF. As DNA, the CDR3 is TGTGCCAGCAGCACCACAAGAGGGCTGCAGAATGAAAAACTGTTTTTT. The full variable domain, in which reference TRBV11-1 and TRBJ1-4 provide the parts outside the CDR3, is EAEVAQSPRYKITEKSQAVAFWCDPISGHATLYWYRQILGQGPELLVQFQDESVVDDSQLPKDRFSAERLKGVDSTLKIQPAELGDSAMYLCASSTTRGLQNEKLFFGSGTQLSVL.

The chain employs TRBV28 and TRBJ1-4; tentatively, D is TRBD1 (6 bases). The CDR3 length is 15 residues. Germline lookup yields CDR1 MDHEN and CDR2 SYDVKM. V lost 5 bases and J lost 4, with 14 bases in between. DNA for the CDR3: TGTGCCAGCAGTCCCACAGGGCTTTATAATGAAAAACTGTTTTTT. This codes for CASSPTGLYNEKLFF.

The rearrangement links TRBV7-8 to TRBJ1-1; D is undetermined. Germline V gene lookup returns CDR1 SGHVS and CDR2 FQNEAQ. This CDR3 is built from 15 residues. The V end was cut by 2 bases, the J end by 3 bases, with 13 bases between. Here the CDR3 reads CASSLSTASDTEAFF. In DNA form, the CDR3 reads TGTGCCAGCAGCTTAAGTACAGCTAGCGACACTGAAGCTTTCTTT.

The V and J genes are TRBV28 and TRBJ2-7; maybe TRBD2 (6 bases). The V gene lost 5 bases and the J gene lost 0 bases, with 14 bases spanning the gap. This CDR3 is built from 15 residues. Germline V lookup: CDR1 MDHEN, CDR2 SYDVKM. Here the CDR3 DNA reads TGTGCCAGCAGTCCCGGGACTGTGGACTCCTACGAGCAGTACTTC. Protein: CASSPGTVDSYEQYF.